These T cell receptor beta chains were read from a single sample in a study of CD8 T cells in ankylosing spondylitis. TCRdb called the 5' RACE reads again in MiXCR, with one record for every CDR3 protein. Of a few hundred thousand distinct CDR3 sequences listed, 15% to 20% are singletons. The sequencing sample was made of blood, either unsorted or a sorted T cell fraction (not recorded which). Source of these receptors: a male donor with ankylosing spondylitis or in good health (not recorded which). The CDR3 runs from the conserved cysteine through the conserved F or W. D genes are given only for firm matches. Size is omitted from some rows. Given values are once, few, many or a class for expanded clones.

v_gene,abundance,j_gene,d_gene,CDR3aa,CDR3nt
TRBV9,few,TRBJ2-7,TRBD2,CASSVALVAGGPEQYF,TGTGCCAGCAGCGTAGCTTTAGTAGCGGGAGGGCCGGAGCAGTACTTC
TRBV29-1,-,TRBJ1-2,TRBD1,CSVDAPGGGVTGGYTF,TGCAGCGTTGATGCCCCAGGGGGGGGGGTGACGGGTGGCTACACCTTC
TRBV6-5,few,TRBJ2-5,-,CASSYTRGGETQYF,TGTGCCAGCAGTTACACCCGTGGTGGGGAGACCCAGTACTTC
TRBV27,-,TRBJ2-1,-,CASAVGGSYNEQFF,TGTGCCAGCGCGGTGGGGGGCTCCTACAATGAGCAGTTCTTC
TRBV7-9,-,TRBJ1-1,-,CASSPTAGEDRNTEAFF,TGTGCCAGCAGCCCAACCGCAGGGGAAGACCGAAACACTGAAGCTTTCTTT
TRBV5-1,-,TRBJ1-2,-,CASSVGQSSYGYTF,TGCGCCAGCAGCGTGGGGCAGAGCTCCTATGGCTACACCTTC
TRBV7-8,many,TRBJ2-7,TRBD2,CASSVASGRYEQYF,TGTGCCAGCAGCGTTGCTAGCGGGAGATACGAGCAGTACTTC
TRBV2,few,TRBJ1-1,-,CASSGGQNTEAFF,TGTGCCAGCAGCGGGGGACAGAACACTGAAGCTTTCTTT
TRBV6-1,few,TRBJ2-7,-,CASSTAVETHEQYF,TGTGCCAGCAGCACCGCGGTCGAGACTCACGAGCAGTACTTC
TRBV5-1,few,TRBJ2-2,-,CASSLGGVKTGELFF,TGCGCCAGCAGCTTGGGAGGGGTGAAGACCGGGGAGCTGTTTTTT
TRBV29-1,-,TRBJ2-7,-,CSVPEISGEQYF,TGCAGCGTCCCTGAAATTTCCGGGGAGCAGTACTTC
TRBV4-2,few,TRBJ1-2,TRBD1,CASSQEDRVNYGYTF,TGTGCCAGCAGCCAAGAGGACAGGGTGAACTATGGCTACACCTTC
TRBV5-1,many,TRBJ2-4,-,CASSSDRDSIQYF,TGCGCCAGCAGCTCGGATAGGGATAGCATTCAGTACTTC
TRBV12-3/TRBV12-4,many,TRBJ2-2,-,CASGTAGHTGELFF,TGTGCCAGCGGGACGGCGGGACACACCGGGGAGCTGTTTTTT
TRBV18,-,TRBJ2-1,TRBD2,CASSPPREGYNEQFF,TGTGCCAGCTCACCACCCCGGGAGGGTTACAATGAGCAGTTCTTC
TRBV27,few,TRBJ2-3,TRBD1,CASSDRRGRETDTQYF,TGTGCCAGCAGCGACCGCAGGGGGCGCGAAACAGATACGCAGTATTTT
TRBV24-1,-,TRBJ2-5,-,CATRPTGEETQYF,TGTGCCACCAGACCGACGGGGGAAGAGACCCAGTACTTC
TRBV12-3/TRBV12-4,-,TRBJ2-7,-,CASSFRLLSYEQYF,TGTGCCAGCAGTTTTCGGTTACTCTCCTACGAGCAGTACTTC
TRBV11-2,few,TRBJ2-1,TRBD2,CASSLGGLAGDGTYNEQFF,TGTGCCAGCAGCTTAGGGGGGCTAGCGGGAGACGGCACCTACAATGAGCAGTTCTTC
TRBV6-1,-,TRBJ2-5,TRBD1,CASSPDRVRAQYF,TGTGCCAGCAGCCCCGACAGGGTTAGGGCCCAGTACTTC
TRBV15,many,TRBJ2-3,TRBD2,CASKLAGVTDTQYF,TGTGCCTCCAAGTTAGCGGGAGTCACAGATACGCAGTATTTT
TRBV10-2,few,TRBJ2-7,TRBD2,CASSAPPSGTYEQYF,TGCGCCAGCAGTGCCCCTCCTAGCGGGACCTACGAGCAGTACTTC
TRBV4-2,few,TRBJ1-1,-,CASSQALTGNTEAFF,TGTGCCAGCAGCCAGGCCCTGACAGGGAACACTGAAGCTTTCTTT
TRBV6-1,few,TRBJ2-2,TRBD1,CASSRPGGWDTGELFF,TGTGCCAGCAGTAGACCAGGGGGCTGGGACACCGGGGAGCTGTTTTTT
TRBV9,few,TRBJ2-1,TRBD2,CASGTSHNEQFF,TGTGCCAGCGGGACTAGCCACAATGAGCAGTTCTTC
TRBV29-1,-,TRBJ2-7,-,CSVELMGEQYF,TGCAGCGTTGAACTTATGGGGGAGCAGTACTTC
TRBV5-4,-,TRBJ2-5,-,CASSLEIGVIQRGNQETQYF,TGTGCCAGCAGCTTGGAGATAGGGGTCATCCAAAGGGGGAATCAAGAGACCCAGTACTTC
TRBV7-2,many,TRBJ2-5,TRBD2,CASSSRLAGAQETQYF,TGTGCCAGCAGCTCGCGACTAGCGGGAGCCCAAGAGACCCAGTACTTC
TRBV4-1,-,TRBJ2-5,-,CASSQDGGAETQYF,TGCGCCAGCAGCCAAGATGGGGGGGCCGAGACCCAGTACTTC
TRBV15,-,TRBJ2-5,-,CATSRDSGIKQETQYF,TGTGCCACCAGCAGAGATTCCGGGATAAAACAAGAGACCCAGTACTTC
TRBV10-3,few,TRBJ2-2,TRBD2,CAIRRESTGELFF,TGTGCCATCAGGCGGGAGAGTACCGGGGAGCTGTTTTTT
TRBV27,-,TRBJ1-2,-,CASSFEGVSSRGYTF,TGTGCCAGCAGTTTTGAGGGGGTCTCATCGAGGGGCTACACCTTC
TRBV12-3/TRBV12-4,few,TRBJ2-1,-,CASSIGGEVISYNEQFF,TGTGCCAGCAGTATTGGCGGGGAGGTAATCTCCTACAATGAGCAGTTCTTC
TRBV6-5,many,TRBJ2-2,-,CASSYGIVTNTGELFF,TGTGCCAGCAGTTACGGGATAGTCACGAACACCGGGGAGCTGTTTTTT
TRBV28,-,TRBJ2-7,TRBD2,CASSPRSGRAAYEQYF,TGTGCCAGCAGCCCCCGTAGCGGGAGGGCCGCCTACGAGCAGTACTTC
TRBV3-1,few,TRBJ1-4,TRBD1,CASSHPSRTGVLANEKLFF,TGTGCCAGCAGCCATCCCAGCCGGACAGGGGTTTTGGCTAATGAAAAACTGTTTTTT
TRBV7-9,-,TRBJ2-7,-,CASSLPLLGPLSYEQYF,TGTGCCAGCAGCTTACCACTCCTGGGACCGCTCTCCTACGAGCAGTACTTC
TRBV10-3,few,TRBJ2-5,-,CAIGGPGEMRETQYF,TGTGCCATCGGGGGACCGGGGGAGATGCGAGAGACCCAGTACTTC
TRBV20-1,many,TRBJ2-1,TRBD2,CSAQSREREWVINEQFF,TGCAGTGCCCAGTCGAGGGAGCGGGAGTGGGTTATCAATGAGCAGTTCTTC
TRBV2,few,TRBJ2-7,-,CASSETIQPYEQYF,TGTGCCAGCAGTGAGACCATCCAGCCCTACGAGCAGTACTTC
TRBV2,-,TRBJ2-7,TRBD1,CASSKTGSSYEQYF,TGTGCCAGCAGTAAGACAGGGAGCTCCTACGAGCAGTACTTC
TRBV6-5,many,TRBJ2-3,-,CASSYGGPTDTQYF,TGTGCCAGCAGTTACGGCGGGCCCACAGATACGCAGTATTTT
TRBV7-8,many,TRBJ2-7,-,CASSLVTQGLDEQYF,TGTGCCAGCAGCTTAGTTACCCAGGGTTTGGACGAGCAGTACTTC
TRBV24-1,-,TRBJ1-1,TRBD1,CATSDSGTGGKNTEAFF,TGTGCCACCAGTGATTCCGGGACAGGGGGGAAGAACACTGAAGCTTTCTTT
TRBV11-2,-,TRBJ2-1,-,CASSRWINNEQFF,TGTGCCAGCAGCCGATGGATTAACAATGAGCAGTTCTTC
TRBV2,-,TRBJ2-2,-,CASSENVGLAPRELFF,TGTGCCAGCAGTGAAAACGTGGGGCTAGCGCCCCGGGAGCTGTTTTTT
TRBV6-1,few,TRBJ2-6,TRBD1,CASSPDRVPGANVLTF,TGTGCCAGCAGCCCGGACAGGGTGCCCGGGGCCAACGTCCTGACTTTC
TRBV3-1,few,TRBJ1-1,-,CASSQARDSTEAFF,TGTGCCAGCAGCCAAGCTAGGGATAGCACTGAAGCTTTCTTT
TRBV20-1,few,TRBJ2-7,TRBD2,CSARERGTSGFSYEQYF,TGCAGTGCTAGAGAGAGGGGGACTAGCGGTTTCTCCTACGAGCAGTACTTC
TRBV5-1,-,TRBJ2-7,-,CASSLDPGYYEQYF,TGCGCCAGCAGCTTGGACCCTGGTTATTACGAGCAGTACTTC
TRBV27,-,TRBJ1-1,TRBD1,CASSSKWTGEGTEAFF,TGTGCCAGCAGTTCCAAATGGACAGGGGAAGGCACTGAAGCTTTCTTT
TRBV7-6,few,TRBJ2-7,-,CASSLIAGGGVLSAYEQYF,TGTGCCAGCAGCTTAATAGCTGGGGGCGGTGTTTTAAGCGCCTACGAGCAGTACTTC
TRBV6-5,-,TRBJ2-3,-,CASSYEGDTQYF,TGTGCCAGCAGTTACGAGGGGGATACGCAGTATTTT
TRBV6-1,-,TRBJ2-7,TRBD1,CASRLPGQGSYEQYF,TGTGCCAGCAGGTTGCCGGGACAGGGTAGCTACGAGCAGTACTTC
TRBV9,-,TRBJ2-3,-,CASSVGGVGTDTQYF,TGTGCCAGCAGCGTAGGCGGGGTCGGGACAGATACGCAGTATTTT
TRBV5-1,many,TRBJ1-5,TRBD1,CASSPGQGGNQPQHF,TGCGCCAGCAGCCCTGGACAGGGGGGCAATCAGCCCCAGCATTTT
TRBV29-1,many,TRBJ2-1,TRBD2,CSVEGLAGANEQFF,TGCAGCGTTGAAGGACTAGCGGGAGCGAATGAGCAGTTCTTC
TRBV6-1,many,TRBJ2-3,TRBD2,CASNKKTSGRGSDTQYF,TGTGCCAGCAACAAAAAGACTAGCGGGAGGGGTTCAGATACGCAGTATTTT
TRBV12-3/TRBV12-4,many,TRBJ2-7,TRBD2,CASSPDWTSGRPYEQYF,TGTGCCAGCAGTCCCGACTGGACTAGCGGGAGGCCGTACGAGCAGTACTTC